Shown below are 28 T cell receptor beta chains from a single sample sequenced in a study of spatial heterogeneity in lung cancer. Regarding the study as a whole: The number of expanded tumor alpha and beta chains correlated with mutation number.

The time point here: sample taken at primary tumor resection. In TCRdb, the 5' RACE reads were re-called with MiXCR into one record per CDR3 protein. The table includes about 24,000 distinct CDR3 sequences, approximately 8.8% detected once. Their recognized antigens are unknown. The sequenced sample was lung tumor tissue, obtained at surgery. The source of these receptors is a male donor with early-stage non-small cell lung cancer.

This clonotype has at least ten counts. V is TRBV11-2 and J is TRBJ1-3; D unclear. V was pared by 6 bases and J by 0 bases, with 15 bases between. Germline V lookup: CDR1 SGHAT, CDR2 FQNNGV. This CDR3 has 16 residues. The CDR3 reads CASRTALGVSGNTIYF. CDR3 coding DNA: TGTGCCAGCAGGACGGCACTTGGGGTCTCTGGAAACACCATATATTTT.

The sample holds many counts of this clonotype. The chain combines TRBV2 with TRBJ2-4; D is perhaps TRBD1 (6 bases). The CDR3 spans 16 residues. Germline V lookup: CDR1 SNHLY, CDR2 FYNNEI. V lost 3 bases, J lost 2 bases, and 14 bases lay in between. Here the CDR3 reads CASSEGPTGTKNIQYF. The CDR3 bases are TGTGCCAGCAGTGAGGGACCTACAGGGACCAAAAACATTCAGTACTTC.

This clonotype was observed a handful of times. The V call is TRBV7-6, the J call TRBJ2-5; a possible D gene is TRBD2 (5 bases). This CDR3 has 13 residues. Trimming left V 5 bases short and J 5 bases short, with 12 bases between. Per germline, CDR1 SGHVS and CDR2 FNYEAQ. CDR3: CASSRGRMETQYF. CDR3 coding DNA: TGTGCCAGCAGCCGGGGTCGGATGGAGACCCAGTACTTC.

The chain recombines TRBV7-9 with TRBJ2-2; D not certain. This CDR3 has 13 amino acids. V lost 1 base to trimming and J lost 5 bases, with 5 bases between them. In germline, CDR1 is SEHNR, CDR2 FQNEAQ (reference sequence). As DNA, the CDR3 is TGTGCCAGCAGCTTAGAGGCAACCGGGGAGCTGTTTTTT. It translates to CASSLEATGELFF.

This clonotype was observed many times. The V gene is TRBV4-3, the J gene TRBJ2-1, with 9 nucleotides matching TRBD2. The CDR3 has 15 amino acids. J lost 12 bases, V lost 0 bases, and 9 bases had no gene match. CDR1 and CDR2 (germline): LGHNA, YSLEER. The CDR3 region is CASSQEGLTSGLQFF. CDR3 in DNA: TGCGCCAGCAGCCAAGAGGGGTTGACTAGCGGCTTGCAGTTCTTC.

The table lists this clonotype with many counts. The chain joins TRBV7-2 to TRBJ2-3; D is perhaps TRBD2 (5 bases). The CDR3 is 14 residues long. Germline V gene data show CDR1 as SGHTA and CDR2 as FQGNSA. V was pared by 5 bases and J by 6 bases, with 15 bases between. This CDR3 reads CASSRTLREDTQYF. CDR3 sequence (DNA): TGTGCCAGCAGCCGCACCCTGAGGGAGGATACGCAGTATTTT.

This clonotype came up many times. The V call is TRBV5-1, the J call TRBJ2-7; D is uncertain. V lost 5 bases and J 2 bases, leaving 17 bases between the germline ends. Per the germline V gene, CDR1 is SGHRS and CDR2 is YFSETQ. CDR3 length: 15 residues. The CDR3 region is CASRDGRTSPYEQYF. The CDR3 coding sequence is TGCGCCAGCAGGGACGGACGAACCTCTCCCTACGAGCAGTACTTC.

This clonotype came up many times. The chain's CDR3 is CASSLRQGWYIGTEAFF. As DNA, the CDR3 is TGTGCCAGCAGTTTACGGCAGGGCTGGTACATAGGGACTGAAGCTTTCTTT. This rearrangement joins TRBV27 to TRBJ1-1; tentative D call: TRBD1 (5 bases). Germline V gene lookup returns CDR1 MNHEY and CDR2 SMNVEV (reference sequence). V was trimmed by 2 bases and J by 5 bases, leaving 21 bases between them. CDR3 size: 17 residues.

This clonotype was seen repeatedly, ten times or more. This chain uses TRBV28 with TRBJ2-1, with TRBD1 as a possible D gene (5 bases). Trimming took 4 bases from V and 7 from J, leaving 8 bases between them. Germline V gene data show CDR1 as MDHEN and CDR2 as SYDVKM. The CDR3 totals 12 residues. DNA for the CDR3: TGTGCCAGCAGTTATCCAGGGAATGAGCAGTTCTTC. Its translation is CASSYPGNEQFF.

Many counts were recorded for this clonotype. The V call is TRBV4-3, the J call TRBJ2-6; D not certain. The V and J ends lost 1 base and 2 bases respectively, with 12 bases between them. Germline CDR1 and CDR2: LGHNA and YSLEER. The CDR3 covers 17 residues. CDR3 loop: CASSQAWSRPGANVLTF. The CDR3 DNA sequence: TGCGCCAGCAGCCAAGCCTGGAGCCGTCCTGGGGCCAACGTCCTGACTTTC.

This clonotype occurred many times. The chain links TRBV28 to TRBJ2-3; possibly TRBD2 for D (5 bases). Germline V lookup: CDR1 MDHEN, CDR2 SYDVKM. Trimming shortened V by 7 bases and J by 5 bases, and 16 bases separated the two germline ends. The CDR3 loop spans 14 amino acids. CDR3: CASISTGTLDTQYF. The CDR3 nucleotides are TGTGCCAGCATCTCTACGGGAACGTTAGATACGCAGTATTTT.

The rearrangement joins TRBV28 to TRBJ2-3, with TRBD1 matching over 9 bases. The J segment lost 3 bases and the V segment lost 5 bases, leaving 6 bases of the junction unmatched. CDR3 length: 15 residues. The germline CDR1 and CDR2 sequences are MDHEN and SYDVKM. The DNA for the CDR3 is TGTGCCAGCAGTGCCCCGGGACAGGGTACAGATACGCAGTATTTT. This encodes CASSAPGQGTDTQYF.

This clonotype appeared many times. The V and J genes are TRBV19 and TRBJ1-5; tentatively, D is TRBD1 (5 bases). V lost 5 bases to trimming and J lost 5 bases, with 10 bases between them. CDR3 size: 13 residues. Germline-derived CDR1 and CDR2 are LNHDA and SQIVND (reference sequence). CDR3 nucleotide sequence: TGTGCCAGTAGTGAGGGGCGCGATCAGCCCCAGCATTTT. Translated: CASSEGRDQPQHF.

This clonotype was found many times. The chain carries TRBV12-3 or TRBV12-4 and TRBJ2-7, with a weak D call TRBD2 (5 bases). The CDR3 has 12 residues. V shed 4 bases and J shed 2 bases, with 6 bases lying between them. The CDR3 loop reads CASSSLAYEQYF. DNA of the CDR3: TGTGCCAGCAGTTCACTAGCCTACGAGCAGTACTTC.

This clonotype has more than one count but fewer than ten. The genes are TRBV5-5 and TRBJ2-1; 12 bases align to TRBD2. The CDR3 extends over 15 amino acids. The germline CDR1 and CDR2 sequences are SGHKS and YYEKEE (reference sequence). With V trimmed by 0 bases and J by 12 bases, 7 bases remained unmatched. In DNA, the CDR3 is TGTGCCAGCAGCTTGGAGGCTAGCGGGAGGGCCAGGCAGTTCTTC. Encoded protein: CASSLEASGRARQFF. The complete variable domain, with remaining parts taken from reference TRBV5-5 and TRBJ2-1, reads DAGVTQSPTHLIKTRGQQVTLRCSPISGHKSVSWYQQVLGQGPQFIFQYYEKEERGRGNFPDRFSARQFPNYSSELNVNALLLGDSALYLCASSLEASGRARQFFGPGTRLTVL.

This rearrangement joins TRBV20-1 to TRBJ2-3, with a weak D call TRBD2 (5 bases). CDR3 length equals 15 residues. CDR1 DFQATT and CDR2 SNEGSKA come from the germline V gene (reference sequence). V lost 3 bases, J lost 1 base, and 14 bases lay in between. CDR3 in amino acids: CSASSSAGGTDTQYF. The CDR3 bases are TGCAGTGCTAGTAGCTCGGCGGGTGGCACAGATACGCAGTATTTT.

The rearrangement links TRBV7-2 to TRBJ2-7, with D unclear. Germline CDR1 and CDR2: SGHTA and FQGNSA. The CDR3 runs to 15 residues. Trimming took off 2 bases at V and 0 bases at J, with 11 bases between the two ends. CDR3 residues: CASSLSGESSYEQYF. As DNA, the CDR3 is TGTGCCAGCAGCTTATCCGGTGAGAGCTCCTACGAGCAGTACTTC.

This clonotype was detected once. The V and J genes are TRBV4-2 and TRBJ2-1; TRBD2 aligns across 9 bases. With V trimmed by 4 bases and J by 7 bases, 8 bases remained unmatched. This CDR3 is 15 amino acids long. Germline CDR1 LGHNA, CDR2 YNFKEQ. CDR3 nucleotides: TGTGCCAGCAGCCGAGCCGAAGCGGGGGGAAATGAGCAGTTCTTC. Translated, it gives CASSRAEAGGNEQFF.

This clonotype has ten or more counts. The genes are TRBV19 and TRBJ1-6; D is unclear. The CDR3 spans 16 residues. CDR1 is LNHDA, CDR2 SQIVND, per germline (reference sequence). The germline V and J ends were trimmed by 3 bases and 0 bases, with 9 bases remaining between them. CDR3 sequence reads: CASSIGRSSYNSPLHF. DNA for the CDR3: TGTGCCAGTAGTATCGGGAGGAGCTCCTATAATTCACCCCTCCACTTT.

With respect to this clonotype: Sequence at one end of the junction differs from germline and may be a read error. The chain is built from TRBV20-1 and TRBJ2-3; 7 bases match TRBD2. The CDR3 has 14 residues. CDR1 is DFQATT, CDR2 SNEGSKA, per germline (reference sequence). DNA for the CDR3: TGTGGAGCGGGGAAAGTTGGGAGCATAGATACGCAGTATTTT. Translated, it gives CGAGKVGSIDTQYF.

By frequency in the sample, this clonotype is medium-sized. The rearrangement uses TRBV29-1 and TRBJ2-2; D remains ambiguous. V dropped 4 bases and J dropped 5 bases, with 14 bases sitting between them. This CDR3 comprises 14 residues. Germline CDR1 reads SQVTM; CDR2 reads ANQGSEA. CDR3 loop: CSVVTAVGTGELFF. The CDR3 DNA reads TGCAGCGTTGTCACCGCGGTAGGGACCGGGGAGCTGTTTTTT.

This clonotype was seen ten or more times. V is TRBV7-2 and J is TRBJ2-2; TRBD1 might be the D (6 bases). Germline CDR1 is SGHTA and CDR2 is FQGNSA. The CDR3 extends over 14 amino acids. Trimming took 0 bases from V and 11 from J, leaving 13 bases between them. The CDR3 bases are TGTGCCAGCAGCTTAGCAAACAGGGTCGGCGAGCTGTTTTTT. Protein product: CASSLANRVGELFF.

Ten or more counts support this clonotype. The gene calls are TRBV9 and TRBJ2-3; no clear D gene. The CDR3 has 16 residues. From germline, CDR1 is SGDLS and CDR2 YYNGEE. The V end lost 2 bases, the J end lost 1 base, and 14 bases lay between the germline ends. The CDR3 loop reads CASSVMGYGGTDTQYF. The CDR3 DNA follows: TGTGCCAGCAGCGTTATGGGGTATGGGGGCACAGATACGCAGTATTTT.

This clonotype was recorded a few times. V usage is TRBV28 and J usage is TRBJ2-3; 11 nucleotides line up with TRBD2. This CDR3 has 16 residues. The trim removed 5 bases at V and 4 bases at J, leaving 8 bases unmatched. Germline V gene lookup returns CDR1 MDHEN and CDR2 SYDVKM. Here the CDR3 reads CASSPPGTSGSDTQYF. CDR3 sequence (DNA): TGTGCCAGCAGTCCCCCCGGGACTAGCGGCTCAGATACGCAGTATTTT.

This clonotype was seen many times. The rearrangement joins TRBV20-1 to TRBJ2-5; D gene unclear. This CDR3 contains 12 residues. Trimming took off 6 bases at V and 5 bases at J, with 13 bases between the two ends. CDR1 is DFQATT and CDR2 is SNEGSKA in the germline V gene (reference sequence). CDR3 region: CSAREGLETQYF. For the CDR3, the DNA is TGCAGTGCCCGCGAAGGCCTCGAGACCCAGTACTTC.

V usage is TRBV10-3 and J usage is TRBJ1-1; no reliable D call. Looked up from germline, CDR1 is ENHRY and CDR2 is SYGVKD. V was cut by 4 bases and J by 1 base, with 7 bases left in between. CDR3 length: 13 residues. This CDR3 reads CAISARTNTEAFF. The DNA for the CDR3 is TGTGCCATCAGTGCAAGGACGAACACTGAAGCTTTCTTT.

Ten or more counts support this clonotype. The chain combines TRBV20-1 with TRBJ2-1; D call uncertain. This CDR3 has 11 amino acids. Trimming took off 8 bases at V and 9 bases at J, with 14 bases between the two ends. CDR1 is DFQATT and CDR2 is SNEGSKA in the germline V gene (reference sequence). In DNA, the CDR3 is TGCAGTACAACCAGACGAAGTGAGCAGTTCTTC. Its translation is CSTTRRSEQFF.

There are many counts of this clonotype. The gene calls are TRBV18 and TRBJ2-7, with TRBD1 matching 11 bases. Germline V gene data show CDR1 as KGHSH and CDR2 as LQKENI. The CDR3 length is 14 residues. J was trimmed by 6 bases and V by 0 bases; bases with no gene match: 1. The CDR3 DNA sequence: TGTGCCAGCTCACCACCGGGACAGGGGGGCGAGCAGTACTTC. It codes for CASSPPGQGGEQYF.